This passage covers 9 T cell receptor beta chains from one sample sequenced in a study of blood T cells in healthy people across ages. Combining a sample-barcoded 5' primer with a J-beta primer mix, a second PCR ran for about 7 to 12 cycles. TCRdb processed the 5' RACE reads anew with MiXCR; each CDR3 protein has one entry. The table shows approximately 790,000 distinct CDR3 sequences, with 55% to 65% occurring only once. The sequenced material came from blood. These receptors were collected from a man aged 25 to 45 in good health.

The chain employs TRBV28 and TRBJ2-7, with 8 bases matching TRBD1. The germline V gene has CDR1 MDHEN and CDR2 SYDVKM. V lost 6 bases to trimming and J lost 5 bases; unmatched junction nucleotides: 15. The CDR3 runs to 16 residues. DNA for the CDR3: TGTGCCAGCAGCTCCGGGACAGGTGGATTCAGCGACGAGCAGTACTTC. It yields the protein CASSSGTGGFSDEQYF.

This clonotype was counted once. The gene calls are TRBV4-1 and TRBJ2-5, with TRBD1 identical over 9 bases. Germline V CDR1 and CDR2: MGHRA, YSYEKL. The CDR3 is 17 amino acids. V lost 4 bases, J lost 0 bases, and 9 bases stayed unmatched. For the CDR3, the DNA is TGCGCCAGCAGCCGCTCCCCCGGGACAGGGTACCAAGAGACCCAGTACTTC. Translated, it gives CASSRSPGTGYQETQYF.

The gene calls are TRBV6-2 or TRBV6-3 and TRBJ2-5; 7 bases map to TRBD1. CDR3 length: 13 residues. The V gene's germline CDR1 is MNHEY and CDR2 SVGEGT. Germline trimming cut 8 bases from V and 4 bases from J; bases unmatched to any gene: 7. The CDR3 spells CASRSRGRETQYF. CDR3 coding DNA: TGTGCCAGCCGCTCTAGGGGGCGAGAGACCCAGTACTTC.

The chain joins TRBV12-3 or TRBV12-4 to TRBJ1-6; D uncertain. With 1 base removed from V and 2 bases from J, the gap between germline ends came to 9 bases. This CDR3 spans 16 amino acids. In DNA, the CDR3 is TGTGCCAGCAGTTTAGACGTCCTCACCTATAATTCACCCCTCCACTTT. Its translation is CASSLDVLTYNSPLHF.

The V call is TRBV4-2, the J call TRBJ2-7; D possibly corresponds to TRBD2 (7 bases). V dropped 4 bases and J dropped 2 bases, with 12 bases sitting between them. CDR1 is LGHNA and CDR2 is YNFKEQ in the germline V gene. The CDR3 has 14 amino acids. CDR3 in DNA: TGTGCCAGCAGCCCAGGGGAGGGTCCCTACGAGCAGTACTTC. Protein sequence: CASSPGEGPYEQYF.

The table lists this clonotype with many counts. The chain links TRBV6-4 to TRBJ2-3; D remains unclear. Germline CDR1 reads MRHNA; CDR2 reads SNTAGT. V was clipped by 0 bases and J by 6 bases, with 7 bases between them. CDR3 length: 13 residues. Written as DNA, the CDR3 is TGTGCCAGCAGTGACTCAGAGCTGGATACGCAGTATTTT. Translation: CASSDSELDTQYF.

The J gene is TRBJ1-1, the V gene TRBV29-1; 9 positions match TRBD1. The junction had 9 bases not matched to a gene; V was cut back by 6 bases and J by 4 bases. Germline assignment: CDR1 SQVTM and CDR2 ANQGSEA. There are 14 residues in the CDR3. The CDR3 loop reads CSVAATGGSTEAFF. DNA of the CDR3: TGCAGCGTCGCAGCGACAGGGGGGTCCACTGAAGCTTTCTTT.

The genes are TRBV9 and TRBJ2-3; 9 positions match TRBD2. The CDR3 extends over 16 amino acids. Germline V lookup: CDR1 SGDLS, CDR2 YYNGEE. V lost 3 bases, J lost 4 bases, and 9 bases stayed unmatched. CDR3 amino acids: CASSERGGGVADTQYF. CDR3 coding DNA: TGTGCCAGCAGCGAAAGGGGCGGGGGGGTCGCAGATACGCAGTATTTT.

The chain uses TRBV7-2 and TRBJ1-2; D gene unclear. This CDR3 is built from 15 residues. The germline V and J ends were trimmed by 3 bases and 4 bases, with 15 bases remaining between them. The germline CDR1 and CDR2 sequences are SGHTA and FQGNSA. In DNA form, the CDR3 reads TGTGCCAGCAGCTTGGCCCACGGGCCTTTCTATGGCTACACCTTC. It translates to CASSLAHGPFYGYTF.